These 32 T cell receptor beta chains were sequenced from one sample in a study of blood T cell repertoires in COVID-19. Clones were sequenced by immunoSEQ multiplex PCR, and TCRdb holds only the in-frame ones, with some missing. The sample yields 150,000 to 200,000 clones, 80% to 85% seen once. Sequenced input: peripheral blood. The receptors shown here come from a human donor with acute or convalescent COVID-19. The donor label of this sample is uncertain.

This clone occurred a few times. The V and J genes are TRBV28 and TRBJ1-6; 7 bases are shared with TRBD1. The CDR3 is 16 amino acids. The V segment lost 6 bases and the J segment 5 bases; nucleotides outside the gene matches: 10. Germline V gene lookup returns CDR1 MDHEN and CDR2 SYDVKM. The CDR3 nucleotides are TGTGCCAGCAGACTGACCGGACAGGTTAATAATTCACCCCTCCACTTT. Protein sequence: CASRLTGQVNNSPLHF.

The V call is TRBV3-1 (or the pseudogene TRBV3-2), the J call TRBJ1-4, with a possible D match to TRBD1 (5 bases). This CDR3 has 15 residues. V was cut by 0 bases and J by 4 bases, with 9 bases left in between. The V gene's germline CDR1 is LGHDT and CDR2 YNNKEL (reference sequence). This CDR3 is CASSQDTDSNEKLFF. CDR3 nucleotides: TGTGCCAGCAGCCAAGATACCGACAGTAATGAAAAACTGTTTTTT.

The CDR3 spells CASSMDTSRFYEQYF. The CDR3, as DNA: TGTGCCAGTAGTATGGATACTAGTAGGTTCTACGAGCAGTACTTC. This chain connects TRBV19 to TRBJ2-7, with a tentative D call TRBD2 (5 bases). This CDR3 spans 15 amino acids. CDR1 LNHDA and CDR2 SQIVND come from the germline V gene (reference sequence). V lost 3 bases and J 3 bases, leaving 15 bases between the germline ends.

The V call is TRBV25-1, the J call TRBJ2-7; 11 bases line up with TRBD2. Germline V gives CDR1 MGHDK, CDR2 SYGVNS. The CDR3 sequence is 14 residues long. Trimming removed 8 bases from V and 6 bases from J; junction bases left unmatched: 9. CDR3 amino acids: CASGLAGGFSEQYF. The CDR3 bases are TGTGCCAGCGGTCTAGCGGGAGGTTTTAGCGAGCAGTACTTC.

CDR3 amino acids: CASSPGQSPSTIYF. The CDR3 DNA reads as TGTGCCAGCAGCCCGGGACAGTCGCCGAGCACCATATATTTT. This rearrangement joins TRBV3-1 (or the pseudogene TRBV3-2) to TRBJ1-3; 7 nucleotides match TRBD1. The V and J ends lost 4 bases and 9 bases, in that order; junction bases with no gene match: 9. The length of the CDR3 is 14 residues. Germline V gives CDR1 LGHDT, CDR2 YNNKEL (reference sequence).

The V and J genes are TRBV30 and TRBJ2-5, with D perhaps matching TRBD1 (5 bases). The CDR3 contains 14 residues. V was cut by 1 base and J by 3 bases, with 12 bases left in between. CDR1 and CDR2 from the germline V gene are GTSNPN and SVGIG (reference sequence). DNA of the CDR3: TGTGCCTGGAGTGGGTCGGCCAGGGAAGAGACCCAGTACTTC. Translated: CAWSGSAREETQYF. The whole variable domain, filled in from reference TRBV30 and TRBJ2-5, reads SQTIHQWPATLVQPVGSPLSLECTVEGTSNPNLYWYRQAAGRGLQLLFYSVGIGQISSEVPQNLSASRPQDRQFILSSKKLLLSDSGFYLCAWSGSAREETQYFGPGTRLLVL.

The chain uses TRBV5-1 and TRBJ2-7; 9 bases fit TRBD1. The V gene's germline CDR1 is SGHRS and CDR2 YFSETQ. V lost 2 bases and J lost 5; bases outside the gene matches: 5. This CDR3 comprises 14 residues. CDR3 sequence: CASSLQTGGNEQYF. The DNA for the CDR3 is TGCGCCAGCAGCTTACAGACAGGGGGGAACGAGCAGTACTTC.

DNA of the CDR3: TGTGCCAGCAGTGAAGCGGGCGGGGTAGACACCATATATTTT. Translating gives CASSEAGGVDTIYF. This chain links TRBV2 with TRBJ1-3; the D is unclear. The CDR3 has 14 residues. The germline CDR1 and CDR2 sequences are SNHLY and FYNNEI. Trimming took 0 bases from V and 8 from J, leaving 11 bases between them.

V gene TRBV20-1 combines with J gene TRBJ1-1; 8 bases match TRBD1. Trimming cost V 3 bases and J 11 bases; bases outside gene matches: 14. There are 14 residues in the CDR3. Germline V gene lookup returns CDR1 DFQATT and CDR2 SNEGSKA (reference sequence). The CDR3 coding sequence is TGCAGTGCTAGTACCCCCCCGGACAGGGTAGTGGCTTTCTTT. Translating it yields CSASTPPDRVVAFF.

In nucleotides, the CDR3 is TGTGCCAGCAGCTCGACAGGGGGCGATAAGACAGATACGCAGTATTTT. It specifies CASSSTGGDKTDTQYF. The rearrangement links TRBV5-6 to TRBJ2-3, with TRBD1 matching 10 bases. Germline lookup yields CDR1 SGHDT and CDR2 YYEEEE. The CDR3 has 16 residues. V was clipped by 3 bases and J by 3 bases; unmatched bases: 7.

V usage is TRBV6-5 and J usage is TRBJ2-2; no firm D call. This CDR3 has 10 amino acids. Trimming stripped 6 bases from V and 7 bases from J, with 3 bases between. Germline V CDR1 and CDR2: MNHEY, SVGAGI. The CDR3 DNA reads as TGTGCCAGCAGCGTCGGGGAGCTGTTTTTT. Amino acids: CASSVGELFF.

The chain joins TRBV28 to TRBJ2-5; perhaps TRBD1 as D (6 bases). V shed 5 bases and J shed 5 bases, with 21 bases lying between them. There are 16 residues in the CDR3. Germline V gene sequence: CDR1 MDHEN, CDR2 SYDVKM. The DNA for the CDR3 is TGTGCCAGCAGTCCAGCACCTGCCCCAGGGGAGGAGACCCAGTACTTC. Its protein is CASSPAPAPGEETQYF.

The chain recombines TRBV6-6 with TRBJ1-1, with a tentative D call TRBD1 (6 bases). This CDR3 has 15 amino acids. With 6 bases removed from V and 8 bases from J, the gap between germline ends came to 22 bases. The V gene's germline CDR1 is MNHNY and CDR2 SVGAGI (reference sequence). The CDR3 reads CASREGGAGLREAFF. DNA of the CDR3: TGTGCCAGCAGAGAGGGGGGGGCAGGGCTCCGGGAAGCTTTCTTT.

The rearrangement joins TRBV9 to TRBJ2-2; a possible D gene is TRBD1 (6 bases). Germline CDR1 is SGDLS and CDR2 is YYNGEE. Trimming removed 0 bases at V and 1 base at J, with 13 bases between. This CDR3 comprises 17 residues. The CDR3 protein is CASSVALAGENTGELFF. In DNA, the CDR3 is TGTGCCAGCAGCGTAGCCTTGGCAGGGGAGAACACCGGGGAGCTGTTTTTT.

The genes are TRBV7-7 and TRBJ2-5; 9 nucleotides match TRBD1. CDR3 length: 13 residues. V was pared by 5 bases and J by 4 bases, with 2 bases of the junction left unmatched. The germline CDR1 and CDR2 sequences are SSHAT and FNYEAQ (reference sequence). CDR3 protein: CASSQTGGETQYF. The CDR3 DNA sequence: TGTGCCAGCAGCCAGACAGGGGGAGAGACCCAGTACTTC.

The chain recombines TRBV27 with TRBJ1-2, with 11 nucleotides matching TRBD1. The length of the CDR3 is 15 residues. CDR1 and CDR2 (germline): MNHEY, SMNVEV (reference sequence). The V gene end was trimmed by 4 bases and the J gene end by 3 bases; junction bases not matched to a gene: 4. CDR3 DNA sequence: TGTGCCAGCAGTTCCCTGGGACAGGGGGACTATGGCTACACCTTC. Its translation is CASSSLGQGDYGYTF.

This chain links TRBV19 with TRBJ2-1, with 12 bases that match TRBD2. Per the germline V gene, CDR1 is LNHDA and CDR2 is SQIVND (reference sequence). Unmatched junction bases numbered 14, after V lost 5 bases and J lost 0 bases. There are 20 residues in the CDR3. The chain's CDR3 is CASSARLAGGRPSSYNEQFF. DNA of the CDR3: TGTGCCAGTAGTGCCCGTCTAGCGGGGGGGCGCCCAAGCTCCTACAATGAGCAGTTCTTC.

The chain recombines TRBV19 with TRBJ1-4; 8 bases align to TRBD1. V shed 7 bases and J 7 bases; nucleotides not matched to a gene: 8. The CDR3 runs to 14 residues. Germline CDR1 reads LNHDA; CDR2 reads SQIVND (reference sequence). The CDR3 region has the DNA TGTGCCAGTACACTGGACAGGGCGTTTGAAAAACTGTTTTTT. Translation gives CASTLDRAFEKLFF.

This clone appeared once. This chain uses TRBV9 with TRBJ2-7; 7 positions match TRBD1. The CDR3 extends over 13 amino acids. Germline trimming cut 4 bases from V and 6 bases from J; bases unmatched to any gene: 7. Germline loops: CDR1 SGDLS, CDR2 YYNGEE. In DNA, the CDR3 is TGTGCCAGCAGCCTTCGACAGGGCGTCGAGCAGTACTTC. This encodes CASSLRQGVEQYF.

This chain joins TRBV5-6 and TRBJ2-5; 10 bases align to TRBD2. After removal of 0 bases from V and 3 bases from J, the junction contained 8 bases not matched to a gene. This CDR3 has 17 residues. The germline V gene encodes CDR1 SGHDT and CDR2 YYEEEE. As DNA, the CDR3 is TGTGCCAGCAGCTTGGGGTTTAGCGGGGGGTTCAAAGAGACCCAGTACTTC. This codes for CASSLGFSGGFKETQYF.

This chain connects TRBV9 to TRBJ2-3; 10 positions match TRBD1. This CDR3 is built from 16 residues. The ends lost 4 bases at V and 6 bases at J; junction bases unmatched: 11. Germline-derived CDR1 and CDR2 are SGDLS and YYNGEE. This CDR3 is CASSLTGGAGQDTQYF. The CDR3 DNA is TGTGCCAGCAGCTTGACAGGGGGCGCGGGTCAGGATACGCAGTATTTT.

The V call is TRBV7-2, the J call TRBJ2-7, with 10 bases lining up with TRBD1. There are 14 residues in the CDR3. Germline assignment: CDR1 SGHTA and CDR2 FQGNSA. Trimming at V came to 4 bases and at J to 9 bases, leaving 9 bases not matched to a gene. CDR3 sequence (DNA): TGTGCCAGCAGCTCCGGGACAGGGGACTCGGTGCAGTACTTC. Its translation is CASSSGTGDSVQYF.

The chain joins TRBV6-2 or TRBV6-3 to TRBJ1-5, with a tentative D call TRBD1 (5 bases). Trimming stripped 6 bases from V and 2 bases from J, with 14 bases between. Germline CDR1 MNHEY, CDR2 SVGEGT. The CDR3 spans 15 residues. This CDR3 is CASSRRVSGNQPQHF. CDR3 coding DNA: TGTGCCAGCAGCCGCAGGGTCTCGGGCAATCAGCCCCAGCATTTT.

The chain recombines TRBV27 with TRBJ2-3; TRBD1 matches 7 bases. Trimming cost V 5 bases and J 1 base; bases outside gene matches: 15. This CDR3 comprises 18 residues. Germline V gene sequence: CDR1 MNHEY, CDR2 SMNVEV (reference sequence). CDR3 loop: CASSRTYPTGKGTDTQYF. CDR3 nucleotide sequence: TGTGCCAGCAGTCGGACCTACCCGACAGGGAAGGGCACAGATACGCAGTATTTT.

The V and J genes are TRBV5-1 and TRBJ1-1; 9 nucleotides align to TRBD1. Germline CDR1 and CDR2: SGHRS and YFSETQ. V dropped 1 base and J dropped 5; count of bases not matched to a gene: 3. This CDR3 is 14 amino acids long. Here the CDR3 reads CASSLTGGTTEAFF. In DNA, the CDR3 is TGCGCCAGCAGCTTGACAGGGGGCACAACTGAAGCTTTCTTT.

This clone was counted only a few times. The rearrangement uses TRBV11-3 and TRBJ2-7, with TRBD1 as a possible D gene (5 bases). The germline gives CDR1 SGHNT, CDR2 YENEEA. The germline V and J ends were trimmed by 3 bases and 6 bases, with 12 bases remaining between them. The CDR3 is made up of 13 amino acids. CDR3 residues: CASSLDPGREQYF. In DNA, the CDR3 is TGTGCCAGCAGCTTGGATCCAGGGCGCGAGCAGTACTTC.

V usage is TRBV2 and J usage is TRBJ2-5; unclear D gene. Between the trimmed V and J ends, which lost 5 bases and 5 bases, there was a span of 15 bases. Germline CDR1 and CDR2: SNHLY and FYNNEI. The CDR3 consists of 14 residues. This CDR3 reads CASSLSLVGETQYF. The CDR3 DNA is TGTGCCAGCAGTCTGAGTCTAGTTGGCGAGACCCAGTACTTC.

CDR3 coding DNA: TGTGCCAGCAGCGACGGGACTAGCGGGAAGGGGACCCAGTACTTC. Translating it yields CASSDGTSGKGTQYF. This chain uses TRBV7-2 with TRBJ2-5, with TRBD2 matching over 13 bases. Looked up from germline, CDR1 is SGHTA and CDR2 is FQGNSA. V gave up 5 bases and J gave up 7 bases; unmatched junction bases: 7. The CDR3 sequence is 15 residues long.

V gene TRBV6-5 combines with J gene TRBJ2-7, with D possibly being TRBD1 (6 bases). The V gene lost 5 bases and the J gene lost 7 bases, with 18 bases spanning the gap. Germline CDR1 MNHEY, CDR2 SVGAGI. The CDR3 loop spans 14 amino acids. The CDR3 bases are TGTGCCAGCAGTCTCGGACCCGTTCAGGGGGAGCAGTACTTC. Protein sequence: CASSLGPVQGEQYF.

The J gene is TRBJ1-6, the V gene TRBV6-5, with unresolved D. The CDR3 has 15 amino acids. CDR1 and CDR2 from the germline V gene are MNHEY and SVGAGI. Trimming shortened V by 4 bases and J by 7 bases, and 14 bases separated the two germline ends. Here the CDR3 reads CASSLLGGDNSPLHF. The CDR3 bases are TGTGCCAGCAGTTTACTTGGAGGAGACAATTCACCCCTCCACTTT.

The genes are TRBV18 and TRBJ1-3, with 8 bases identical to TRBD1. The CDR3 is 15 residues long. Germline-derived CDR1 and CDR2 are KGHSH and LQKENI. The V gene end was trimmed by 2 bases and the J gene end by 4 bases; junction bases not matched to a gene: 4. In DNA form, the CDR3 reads TGTGCCAGCTCACCAATGACAGGGGACGGAAACACCATATATTTT. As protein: CASSPMTGDGNTIYF. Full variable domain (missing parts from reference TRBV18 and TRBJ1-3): NAGVMQNPRHLVRRRGQEARLRCSPMKGHSHVYWYRQLPEEGLKFMVYLQKENIIDESGMPKERFSAEFPKEGPSILRIQQVVRGDSAAYFCASSPMTGDGNTIYFGEGSWLTVV.

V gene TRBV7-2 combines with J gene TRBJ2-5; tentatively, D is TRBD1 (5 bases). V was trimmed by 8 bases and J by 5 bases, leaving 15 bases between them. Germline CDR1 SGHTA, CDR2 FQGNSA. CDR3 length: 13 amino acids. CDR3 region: CASALPSGETQYF. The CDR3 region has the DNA TGTGCCAGCGCACTCCCCTCAGGGGAGACCCAGTACTTC. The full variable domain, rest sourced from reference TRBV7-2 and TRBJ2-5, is GAGVSQSPSNKVTEKGKDVELRCDPISGHTALYWYRQSLGQGLEFLIYFQGNSAPDKSGLPSDRFSAERTGGSVSTLTIQRTQQEDSAVYLCASALPSGETQYFGPGTRLLVL.